The T cell receptor (beta chain) under discussion was sequenced for a study of T-cell memory formation after mild COVID-19. Broader study findings: Contracting clones from day 15 to 85 showed balanced CD4/CD8; later expanders favored CD4+.

TCRdb used MiXCR to reprocess the 5' RACE reads, holding one entry per CDR3 protein. The data hold roughly 150,000 distinct CDR3 sequences, with 13% observed a single time. V lost 5 bases, J lost 5 bases, and 6 bases stayed unmatched. This CDR3 has 15 amino acids. Germline V gene lookup returns CDR1 LNHDA and CDR2 SQIVND (reference sequence). In the case of this clonotype: Its antigen remains unknown.

Sequencing used PBMCs or a T cell subset sorted from them (not recorded which). The sequence derives from a man between 18 and 29 years old who had mild COVID-19 (a few samples of this study predate the infection). Cell type and time point are not known. The chain couples TRBV19 to TRBJ2-1; 10 nucleotides agree with TRBD1. CDR3 DNA: TGTGCCAGTAGTCCACAGGGACAGGGGCACAATGAGCAGTTCTTC. Translated, it gives CASSPQGQGHNEQFF.